These 25 T cell receptor beta chains were sequenced from one sample in a study of response to subunit inactivated influenza vaccine. TCRdb itself ran the RT-PCR reads through MiXCR, one entry per CDR3 protein. The repertoire has 750,000 to 850,000 distinct CDR3 sequences, around 18% of them found once; the top ten carry around 9.9%. The starting material was PBMCs from blood, obtained about 5 days after vaccination. The receptors derive from a man in his forties or fifties who received an inactivated influenza vaccine.

This clonotype was counted at least ten times. The V and J genes are TRBV7-9 and TRBJ1-2; D ambiguous. Germline lookup yields CDR1 SEHNR and CDR2 FQNEAQ (reference sequence). This CDR3 comprises 13 residues. Trimming cost V 5 bases and J 4 bases, with 11 bases left between them. The CDR3 sequence: CASSADTFYGYTF. The CDR3 bases are TGTGCCAGCAGCGCCGACACGTTCTATGGCTACACCTTC.

This clonotype came up many times. The chain has TRBV9 and TRBJ1-2; no clear D. V was clipped by 0 bases and J by 2 bases, with 11 bases between them. The germline gives CDR1 SGDLS, CDR2 YYNGEE. The CDR3 is made up of 15 amino acids. The CDR3: CASSVGGSGNYGYTF. The DNA of the CDR3 is TGTGCCAGCAGCGTAGGTGGGAGTGGGAACTATGGCTACACCTTC.

This clonotype turned up a few times. The J gene is TRBJ2-2, the V gene TRBV4-3; D is undetermined. CDR3 size: 16 residues. V lost 5 bases to trimming and J lost 5 bases, with 18 bases between them. In germline, CDR1 is LGHNA, CDR2 YSLEER. CDR3 bases: TGCGCCAGCAGCTCCCAACTCGACATTTTGACCGGGGAGCTGTTTTTT. Protein sequence: CASSSQLDILTGELFF.

The chain has TRBV6-1 and TRBJ2-7, with 11 bases lining up with TRBD1. The germline V gene has CDR1 MNHNS and CDR2 SASEGT. This CDR3 region has 14 residues. The V and J ends lost 6 bases and 3 bases, in that order; junction bases with no gene match: 4. The DNA for the CDR3 is TGTGCCAGCAGCCGGACAGGGGGCATCTACGAGCAGTACTTC. This translates into CASSRTGGIYEQYF.

CDR3 coding DNA: TGTGCCAGCAGTGGACAACAGGGCGGTGGTAGGGAAAAACTGTTTTTT. It encodes CASSGQQGGGREKLFF. The genes are TRBV12-3 or TRBV12-4 and TRBJ1-4; the D gene is possibly TRBD1 (6 bases). V lost 5 bases to trimming and J lost 8 bases, with 21 bases between them. The length of the CDR3 is 16 residues.

J is TRBJ2-5 and V is TRBV20-1; D might be TRBD2 (6 bases). The germline gives CDR1 DFQATT, CDR2 SNEGSKA (reference sequence). With 3 bases removed from V and 3 bases from J, the gap between germline ends came to 20 bases. CDR3 size: 16 residues. The CDR3 sequence is CSARGGTAGSKETQYF. DNA of the CDR3: TGCAGTGCTAGGGGGGGAACAGCTGGCAGCAAAGAGACCCAGTACTTC.

This clonotype was found many times. V and J are TRBV20-1 and TRBJ1-2; 7 nucleotides agree with TRBD1. J gave up 8 bases and V 6 bases, and 12 bases lay outside the gene matches. Per germline, CDR1 DFQATT and CDR2 SNEGSKA (reference sequence). There are 13 residues in the CDR3. CDR3 sequence: CSATTGMTSGYTF. In DNA, the CDR3 is TGCAGTGCCACGACAGGGATGACTAGCGGCTACACCTTC.

This clonotype has a handful of counts. The V gene is TRBV3-1, the J gene TRBJ1-1; weak D call: TRBD1 (6 bases). The CDR3 is 12 residues long. The V gene lost 1 base and the J gene lost 11 bases, with 11 bases spanning the gap. Looked up from germline, CDR1 is LGHDT and CDR2 is YNNKEL (reference sequence). For the CDR3, the DNA is TGTGCCAGCAGCCAAGCAGGGGTGCGCGCTTTCTTT. Its translation: CASSQAGVRAFF.

The sample holds a few counts of this clonotype. The chain couples TRBV20-1 to TRBJ2-1; a possible D gene is TRBD2 (6 bases). From germline, CDR1 is DFQATT and CDR2 SNEGSKA (reference sequence). The V and J ends lost 4 bases and 7 bases respectively, with 23 bases between them. The CDR3 covers 16 residues. The CDR3 DNA reads as TGCAGTGCTATTCCCCTCCTGCGGGATTATGGAAATGAGCAGTTCTTC. Translating gives CSAIPLLRDYGNEQFF.

This clonotype was counted many times. The V call is TRBV6-5, the J call TRBJ1-4; D gene unclear. The CDR3 length is 15 residues. With 0 bases removed from V and 10 bases from J, the gap between germline ends came to 15 bases. Germline V lookup: CDR1 MNHEY, CDR2 SVGAGI. The CDR3 coding sequence is TGTGCCAGCAGTTACTCCGGACCTGAGTTCGGAAAACTGTTTTTT. It encodes CASSYSGPEFGKLFF.

This clonotype occurred once. This sequence joins TRBV24-1 and TRBJ2-3, with 12 bases aligning to TRBD2. The V gene end was trimmed by 4 bases and the J gene end by 3 bases; junction bases not matched to a gene: 7. Germline V gene lookup returns CDR1 KGHDR and CDR2 SFDVKD. This CDR3 is built from 17 residues. The CDR3 loop is CATSDRLAGDSTDTQYF. CDR3 DNA sequence: TGTGCCACCAGTGACCGACTAGCGGGAGATTCGACAGATACGCAGTATTTT.

This clonotype has at least ten counts. The chain has TRBV12-3 or TRBV12-4 and TRBJ2-5; a possible D gene is TRBD2 (5 bases). There are 14 residues in the CDR3. Trimming removed 3 bases from V and 2 bases from J, with 10 bases in between. CDR3 amino acids: CASSFTGIQETQYF. DNA for the CDR3: TGTGCCAGCAGTTTCACCGGGATTCAAGAGACCCAGTACTTC.

This clonotype was detected only a few times. The chain's CDR3 is CASSQGLAGGVAKNIQYF. The CDR3 DNA sequence: TGCGCCAGCAGCCAGGGGTTAGCGGGGGGCGTAGCCAAAAACATTCAGTACTTC. V usage is TRBV4-1 and J usage is TRBJ2-4, with 10 bases identical to TRBD2. Per germline, CDR1 MGHRA and CDR2 YSYEKL. The CDR3 has 18 residues. Trimming removed 3 bases from V and 0 bases from J; junction bases left unmatched: 8.

The rearrangement uses TRBV7-3 and TRBJ2-1; 8 positions agree with TRBD2. The CDR3 totals 17 residues. Trimming removed 5 bases from V and 6 bases from J; junction bases left unmatched: 15. Germline CDR1 reads SGHTA; CDR2 reads FQGTGA. CDR3 loop: CASSRSYSSGILNEQFF. Here the CDR3 DNA reads TGTGCCAGCAGCCGCTCTTATAGTAGCGGGATTCTCAATGAGCAGTTCTTC.

Only a few counts were recorded for this clonotype. The chain links TRBV6-5 to TRBJ1-4, with 8 bases fitting TRBD1. Germline assignment: CDR1 MNHEY and CDR2 SVGAGI. The CDR3 loop spans 15 amino acids. V trimming: 2 bases; J trimming: 5 bases; junction bases outside the gene matches: 4. The CDR3 bases are TGTGCCAGCAGTTACCGGAGGACAGGGAATGAAAAACTGTTTTTT. Translated: CASSYRRTGNEKLFF.

There are a few counts of this clonotype. J is TRBJ1-2 and V is TRBV29-1; no definite D call. The germline gives CDR1 SQVTM, CDR2 ANQGSEA. V lost 5 bases and J 8 bases, leaving 24 bases between the germline ends. The CDR3 totals 15 residues. The CDR3 nucleotides read TGCAGCGTTTCAGTAACGGTCCAGGCTTTAGGAGGCTACACCTTC. Its translation is CSVSVTVQALGGYTF.

This clonotype was recorded a few times. The CDR3 bases are TGCGCCAGCAGCCAAGATTTATCAGGGGGATCGGATACGCAGTATTTT. This codes for CASSQDLSGGSDTQYF. This chain connects TRBV4-3 to TRBJ2-3, with TRBD1 matching over 7 bases. Germline CDR1 is LGHNA and CDR2 is YSLEER. The junction had 9 bases not matched to a gene; V was cut back by 0 bases and J by 6 bases. This CDR3 is built from 16 residues.

The chain links TRBV7-2 to TRBJ2-1; the D gene could be TRBD1 or TRBD2 (5 bases each). The V gene's germline CDR1 is SGHTA and CDR2 FQGNSA. CDR3 length: 14 residues. The V gene lost 3 bases and the J gene lost 9 bases, with 15 bases spanning the gap. Here the CDR3 DNA reads TGTGCCAGCAGCTTTTTGGTCGTGAGGGGTGAGCAGTTCTTC. This translates into CASSFLVVRGEQFF.

The chain joins TRBV20-1 to TRBJ2-7; TRBD2 matches 16 bases. The germline CDR1 and CDR2 sequences are DFQATT and SNEGSKA (reference sequence). The CDR3 runs 17 residues. This chain's CDR3 is CRTEFPGTSGRVPEQYF. The CDR3 region has the DNA TGCAGGACCGAATTTCCTGGGACTAGCGGGAGGGTCCCCGAGCAGTACTTC.

This chain links TRBV12-5 with TRBJ1-1; D perhaps matches TRBD1 (5 bases). Trimming took off 7 bases at V and 6 bases at J, with 18 bases between the two ends. The CDR3 loop spans 14 amino acids. Germline V lookup: CDR1 LGHNT, CDR2 FRNRAP. The CDR3 loop reads CASAKDRPNAEAFF. In nucleotides, the CDR3 is TGTGCTAGTGCCAAAGACAGACCCAACGCTGAAGCTTTCTTT. Using reference TRBV12-5 and TRBJ1-1 for the parts outside the CDR3, the full variable domain is DARVTQTPRHKVTEMGQEVTMRCQPILGHNTVFWYRQTMMQGLELLAYFRNRAPLDDSGMPKDRFSAEMPDATLATLKIQPSEPRDSAVYFCASAKDRPNAEAFFGQGTRLTVV.

This clonotype was found many times. One end of the junction does not line up with germline, which may come from a read error. The CDR3 bases are TGTGCCAGCGGGAGACAGGGGGTCTCCCACGAGCAGTACTTC. This gives the protein CASGRQGVSHEQYF. The rearrangement links TRBV6-1 to TRBJ2-7, with 9 bases that match TRBD1. The germline CDR1 and CDR2 sequences are MNHNS and SASEGT. The CDR3 covers 14 residues.

This clonotype was counted a few times. The rearrangement links TRBV12-3 or TRBV12-4 to TRBJ1-1; D is unclear. The V and J ends lost 3 bases and 4 bases respectively, with 9 bases between them. The CDR3 consists of 13 residues. This chain's CDR3 is CASSFTDGTEAFF. DNA of the CDR3: TGTGCCAGCAGTTTTACCGACGGCACTGAAGCTTTCTTT.

The V gene is TRBV5-1, the J gene TRBJ2-2; D may be TRBD1 or TRBD2 (5 bases each). The CDR3 covers 14 residues. Germline loops: CDR1 SGHRS, CDR2 YFSETQ. Trimming pared 2 bases from V and 3 bases from J, leaving 8 bases between. This CDR3 is CASSFEGYTGELFF. CDR3 nucleotides: TGCGCCAGCAGCTTTGAGGGGTACACCGGGGAGCTGTTTTTT.

The rearrangement joins TRBV7-6 to TRBJ2-3; TRBD1 matches 8 bases. Germline-derived CDR1 and CDR2 are SGHVS and FNYEAQ. V trimming: 1 base; J trimming: 4 bases; junction bases outside the gene matches: 4. There are 15 residues in the CDR3. The CDR3 region has the DNA TGTGCCAGCAGCTTAGTGGACAGGGCCTCAGATACGCAGTATTTT. Residues: CASSLVDRASDTQYF.

The chain recombines TRBV4-3 with TRBJ2-3; D remains ambiguous. From germline, CDR1 is LGHNA and CDR2 YSLEER. Between the trimmed V and J ends, which lost 4 bases and 4 bases, there was a span of 15 bases. This CDR3 contains 15 residues. The CDR3, as DNA: TGCGCCAGCAGCCCTCGGCAGCCTCTATCAGATACGCAGTATTTT. It translates to CASSPRQPLSDTQYF.